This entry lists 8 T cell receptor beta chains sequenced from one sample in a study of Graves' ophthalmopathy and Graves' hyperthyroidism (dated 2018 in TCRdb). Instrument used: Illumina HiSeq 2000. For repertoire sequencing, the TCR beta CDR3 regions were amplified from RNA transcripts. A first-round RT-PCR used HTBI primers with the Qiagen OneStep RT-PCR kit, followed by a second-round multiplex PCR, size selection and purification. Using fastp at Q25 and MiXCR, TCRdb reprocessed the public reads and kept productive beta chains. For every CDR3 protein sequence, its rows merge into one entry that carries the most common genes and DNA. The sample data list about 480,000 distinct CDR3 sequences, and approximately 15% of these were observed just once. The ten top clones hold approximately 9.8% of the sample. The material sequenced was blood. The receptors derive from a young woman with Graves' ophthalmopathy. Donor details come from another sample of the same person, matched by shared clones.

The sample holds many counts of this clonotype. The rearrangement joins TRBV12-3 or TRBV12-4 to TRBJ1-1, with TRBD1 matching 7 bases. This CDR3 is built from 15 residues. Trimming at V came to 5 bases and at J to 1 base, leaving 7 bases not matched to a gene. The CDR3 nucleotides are TGTGCCAGCAGTCCTGACAGGGTAGGGAACACTGAAGCTTTCTTT. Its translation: CASSPDRVGNTEAFF.

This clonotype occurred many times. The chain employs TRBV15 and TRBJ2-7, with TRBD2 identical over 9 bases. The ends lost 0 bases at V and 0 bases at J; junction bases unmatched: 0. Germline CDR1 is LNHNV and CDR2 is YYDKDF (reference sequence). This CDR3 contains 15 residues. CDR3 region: CATSREREGSYEQYF. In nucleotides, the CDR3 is TGTGCCACCAGCAGAGAGCGGGAGGGCTCCTACGAGCAGTACTTC.

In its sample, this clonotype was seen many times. The CDR3 reads CASGRGETYEQYF. In DNA, the CDR3 is TGTGCCAGCGGGAGGGGTGAGACCTACGAGCAGTACTTC. The chain carries TRBV6-1 and TRBJ2-7; the match to TRBD2 covers 7 bases. Looked up from germline, CDR1 is MNHNS and CDR2 is SASEGT. The CDR3 is made up of 13 amino acids. The junction had 6 bases not matched to a gene; V was cut back by 8 bases and J by 2 bases.

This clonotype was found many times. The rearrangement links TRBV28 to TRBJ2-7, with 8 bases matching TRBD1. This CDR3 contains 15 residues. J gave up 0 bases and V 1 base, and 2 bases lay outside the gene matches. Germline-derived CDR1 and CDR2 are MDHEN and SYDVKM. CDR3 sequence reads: CASSLSGQASYEQYF. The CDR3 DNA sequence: TGTGCCAGCAGTTTATCGGGACAGGCCTCCTACGAGCAGTACTTC.

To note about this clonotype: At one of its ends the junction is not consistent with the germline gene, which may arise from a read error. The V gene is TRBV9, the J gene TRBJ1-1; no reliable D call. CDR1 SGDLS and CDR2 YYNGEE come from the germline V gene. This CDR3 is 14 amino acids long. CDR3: CACSVVGGNTEAFF. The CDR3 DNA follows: TGTGCCTGCAGCGTAGTTGGTGGGAACACTGAAGCTTTCTTT.

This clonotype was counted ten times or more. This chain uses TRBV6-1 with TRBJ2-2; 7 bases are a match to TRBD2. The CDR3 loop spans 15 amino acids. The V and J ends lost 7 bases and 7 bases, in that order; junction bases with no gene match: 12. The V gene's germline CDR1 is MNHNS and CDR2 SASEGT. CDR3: CASTNLAGVNGELFF. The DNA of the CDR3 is TGTGCCAGCACAAACCTCGCGGGGGTCAACGGGGAGCTGTTTTTT.

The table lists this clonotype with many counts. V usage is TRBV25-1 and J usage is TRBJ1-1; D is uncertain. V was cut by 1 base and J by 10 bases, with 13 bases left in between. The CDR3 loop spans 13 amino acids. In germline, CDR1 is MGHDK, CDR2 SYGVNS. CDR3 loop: CASSEWMANGAFF. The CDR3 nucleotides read TGTGCCAGCAGTGAATGGATGGCAAATGGAGCTTTCTTT.

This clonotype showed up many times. The CDR3 bases are TGTGCCAGCAGTGAAAGACTAGCGGGGTACACCGGGGAGCTGTTTTTT. Translation: CASSERLAGYTGELFF. This sequence joins TRBV6-1 and TRBJ2-2; 11 bases agree with TRBD2. CDR1 is MNHNS, CDR2 SASEGT, per germline. The CDR3 length is 16 residues. V shed 2 bases and J 3 bases; nucleotides not matched to a gene: 2.